Included here is one T cell receptor beta chain sequence, with context. This sample was included in a study of blood T cell repertoires in COVID-19. Whole-study context: From T cells, B-cell-depleted T cells, or PBMCs came the material, which was cDNA or gDNA.

Authors' data handling: Scientists estimated how many nucleated cells there were by amplifying reference gene primers. The protocol was immunoSEQ multiplex PCR, while the TCRdb copy is restricted to in-frame clones and leaves out a portion. V and J calls and clone size are given by that table; D and trimming were obtained from the DNA. The sample carries 200,000 to 300,000 clones, 83% recorded once. CDR1 is SGHKS, CDR2 YYEKEE, per germline (reference sequence). Trimming cost V 4 bases and J 10 bases, with 23 bases left between them. This CDR3 contains 15 residues. The chain combines TRBV5-5 with TRBJ1-1; D is possibly TRBD1 (5 bases). Sample: peripheral blood. This clonotype was obtained from a human donor in a cohort sampled during active COVID-19. Here the CDR3 DNA reads TGTGCCAGCAGCACGGACACCCTCGTCCGACTGGTAGCTTTCTTT. Protein sequence: CASSTDTLVRLVAFF.